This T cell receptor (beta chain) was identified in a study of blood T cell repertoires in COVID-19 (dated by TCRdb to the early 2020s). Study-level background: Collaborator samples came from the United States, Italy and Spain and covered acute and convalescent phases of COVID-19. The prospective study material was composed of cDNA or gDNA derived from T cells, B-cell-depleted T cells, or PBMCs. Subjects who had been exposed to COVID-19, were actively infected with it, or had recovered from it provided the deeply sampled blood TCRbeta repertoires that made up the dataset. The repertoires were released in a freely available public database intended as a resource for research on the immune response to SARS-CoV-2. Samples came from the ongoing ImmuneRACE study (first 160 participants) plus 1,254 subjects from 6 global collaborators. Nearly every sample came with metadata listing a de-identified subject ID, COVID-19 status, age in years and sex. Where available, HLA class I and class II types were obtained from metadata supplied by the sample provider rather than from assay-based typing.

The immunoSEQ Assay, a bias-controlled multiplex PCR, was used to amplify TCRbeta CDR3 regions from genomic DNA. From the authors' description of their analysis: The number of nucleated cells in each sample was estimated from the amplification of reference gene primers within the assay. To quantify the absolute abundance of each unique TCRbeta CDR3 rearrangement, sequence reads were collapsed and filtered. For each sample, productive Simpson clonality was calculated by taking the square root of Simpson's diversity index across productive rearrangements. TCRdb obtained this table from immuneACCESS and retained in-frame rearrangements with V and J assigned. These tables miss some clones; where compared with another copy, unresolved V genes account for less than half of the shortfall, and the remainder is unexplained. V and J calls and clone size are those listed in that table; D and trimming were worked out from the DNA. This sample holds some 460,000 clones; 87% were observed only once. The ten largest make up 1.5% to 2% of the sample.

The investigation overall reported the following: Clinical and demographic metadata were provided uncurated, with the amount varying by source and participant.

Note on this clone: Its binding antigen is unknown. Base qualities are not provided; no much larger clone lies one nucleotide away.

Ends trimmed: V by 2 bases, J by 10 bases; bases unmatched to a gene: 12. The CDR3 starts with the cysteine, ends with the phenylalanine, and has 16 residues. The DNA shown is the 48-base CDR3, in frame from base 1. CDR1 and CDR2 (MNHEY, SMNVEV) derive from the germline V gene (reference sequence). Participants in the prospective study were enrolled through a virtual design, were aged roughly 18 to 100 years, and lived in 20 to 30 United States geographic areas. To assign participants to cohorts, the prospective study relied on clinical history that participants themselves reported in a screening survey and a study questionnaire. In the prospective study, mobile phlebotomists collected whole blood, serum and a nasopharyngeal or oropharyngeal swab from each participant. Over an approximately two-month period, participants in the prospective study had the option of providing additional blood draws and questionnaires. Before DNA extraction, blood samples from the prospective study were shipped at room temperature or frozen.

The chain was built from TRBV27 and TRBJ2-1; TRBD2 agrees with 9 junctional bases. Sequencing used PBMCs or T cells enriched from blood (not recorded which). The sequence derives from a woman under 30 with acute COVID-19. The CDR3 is CASSLQASGTSWEQFF. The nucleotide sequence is TGTGCCAGCAGTTTACAGGCTAGCGGGACGTCTTGGGAGCAGTTCTTC.